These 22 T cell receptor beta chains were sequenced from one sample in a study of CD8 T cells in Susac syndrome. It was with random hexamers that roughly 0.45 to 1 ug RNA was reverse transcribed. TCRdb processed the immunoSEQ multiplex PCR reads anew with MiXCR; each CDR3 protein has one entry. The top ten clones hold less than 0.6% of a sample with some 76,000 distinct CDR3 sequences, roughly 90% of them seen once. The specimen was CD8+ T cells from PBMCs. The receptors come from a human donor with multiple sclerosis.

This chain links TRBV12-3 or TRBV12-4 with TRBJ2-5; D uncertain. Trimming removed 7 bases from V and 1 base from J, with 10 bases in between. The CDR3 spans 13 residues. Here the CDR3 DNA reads TGTGCCAGCACCGATGGACGCCAAGAGACCCAGTACTTC. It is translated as CASTDGRQETQYF.

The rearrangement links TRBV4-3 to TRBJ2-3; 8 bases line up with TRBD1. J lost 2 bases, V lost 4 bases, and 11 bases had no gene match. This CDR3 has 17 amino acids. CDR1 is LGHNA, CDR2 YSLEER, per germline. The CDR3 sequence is CASSLRGPGPNTDTQYF. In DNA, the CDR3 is TGCGCCAGCAGCCTCAGGGGGCCCGGCCCAAACACAGATACGCAGTATTTT.

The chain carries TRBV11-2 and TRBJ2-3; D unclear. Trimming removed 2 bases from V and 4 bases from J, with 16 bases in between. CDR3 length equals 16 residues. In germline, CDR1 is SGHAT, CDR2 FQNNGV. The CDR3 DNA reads TGTGCCAGCAGCTTATTCATCCTAGGCTCCTCAGATACGCAGTATTTT. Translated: CASSLFILGSSDTQYF.

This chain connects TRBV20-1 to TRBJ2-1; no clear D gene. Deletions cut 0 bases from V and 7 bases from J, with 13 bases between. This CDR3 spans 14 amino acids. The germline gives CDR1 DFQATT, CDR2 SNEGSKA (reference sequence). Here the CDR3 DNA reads TGCAGTGCTAGAGATCGAGAACTCAGAAATGAGCAGTTCTTC. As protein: CSARDRELRNEQFF.

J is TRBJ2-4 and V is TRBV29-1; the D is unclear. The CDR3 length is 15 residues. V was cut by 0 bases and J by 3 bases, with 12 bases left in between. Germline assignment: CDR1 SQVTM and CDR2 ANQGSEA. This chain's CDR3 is CSVEEWSSLKNIQYF. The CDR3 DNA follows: TGCAGCGTTGAAGAATGGTCAAGTCTCAAAAACATTCAGTACTTC.

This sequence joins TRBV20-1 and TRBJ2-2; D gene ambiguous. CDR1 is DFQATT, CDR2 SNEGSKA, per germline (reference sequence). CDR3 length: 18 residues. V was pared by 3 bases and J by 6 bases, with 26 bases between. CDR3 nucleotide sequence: TGCAGTGCTAGTCACCTATCTTGGACGGAAGGATGGGCCGGGGAGCTGTTTTTT. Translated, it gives CSASHLSWTEGWAGELFF.

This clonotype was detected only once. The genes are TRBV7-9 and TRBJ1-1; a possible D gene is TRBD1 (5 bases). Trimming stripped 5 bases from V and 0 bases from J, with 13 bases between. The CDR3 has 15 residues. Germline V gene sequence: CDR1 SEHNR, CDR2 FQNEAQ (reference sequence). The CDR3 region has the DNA TGTGCCAGCAGCACCACCGGGACCATGAACACTGAAGCTTTCTTT. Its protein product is CASSTTGTMNTEAFF. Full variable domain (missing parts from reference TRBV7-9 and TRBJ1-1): DTGVSQNPRHKITKRGQNVTFRCDPISEHNRLYWYRQTLGQGPEFLTYFQNEAQLEKSRLLSDRFSAERPKGSFSTLEIQRTEQGDSAMYLCASSTTGTMNTEAFFGQGTRLTVV.

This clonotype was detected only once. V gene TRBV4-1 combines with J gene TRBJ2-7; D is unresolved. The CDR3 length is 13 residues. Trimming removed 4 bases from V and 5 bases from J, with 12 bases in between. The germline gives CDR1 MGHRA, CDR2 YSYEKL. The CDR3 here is CASSPPLGHEQYF. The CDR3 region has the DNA TGCGCCAGCAGCCCGCCCCTCGGACACGAGCAGTACTTC.

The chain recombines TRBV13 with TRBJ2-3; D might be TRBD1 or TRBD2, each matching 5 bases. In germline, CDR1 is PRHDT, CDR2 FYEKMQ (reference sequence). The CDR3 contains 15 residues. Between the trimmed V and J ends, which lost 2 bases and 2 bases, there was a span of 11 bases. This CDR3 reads CASSLWGSHTDTQYF. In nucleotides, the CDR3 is TGTGCCAGCAGCTTATGGGGGTCCCACACAGATACGCAGTATTTT. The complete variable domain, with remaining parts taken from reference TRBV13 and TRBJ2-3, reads AAGVIQSPRHLIKEKRETATLKCYPIPRHDTVYWYQQGPGQDPQFLISFYEKMQSDKGSIPDRFSAQQFSDYHSELNMSSLELGDSALYFCASSLWGSHTDTQYFGPGTRLTVL.

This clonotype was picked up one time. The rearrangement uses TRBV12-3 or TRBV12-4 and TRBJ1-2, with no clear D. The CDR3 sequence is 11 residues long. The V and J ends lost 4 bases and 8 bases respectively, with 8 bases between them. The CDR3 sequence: CASSWAGGYTF. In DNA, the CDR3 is TGTGCCAGCAGTTGGGCCGGAGGCTACACCTTC.

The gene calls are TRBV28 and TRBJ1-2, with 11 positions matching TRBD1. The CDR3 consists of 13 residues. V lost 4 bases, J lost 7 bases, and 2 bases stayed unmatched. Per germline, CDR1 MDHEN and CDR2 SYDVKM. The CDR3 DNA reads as TGTGCCAGCAGTTGGACAGGGGGCCCTGGCTACACCTTC. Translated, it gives CASSWTGGPGYTF.

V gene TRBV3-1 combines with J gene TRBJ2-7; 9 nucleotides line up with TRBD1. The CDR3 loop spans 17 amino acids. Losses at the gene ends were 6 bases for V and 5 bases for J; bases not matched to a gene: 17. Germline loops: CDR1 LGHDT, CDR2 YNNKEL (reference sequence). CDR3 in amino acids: CASSQRPPGQGFNEQYF. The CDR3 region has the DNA TGTGCCAGCAGTCAACGACCCCCGGGACAGGGCTTTAACGAGCAGTACTTC.

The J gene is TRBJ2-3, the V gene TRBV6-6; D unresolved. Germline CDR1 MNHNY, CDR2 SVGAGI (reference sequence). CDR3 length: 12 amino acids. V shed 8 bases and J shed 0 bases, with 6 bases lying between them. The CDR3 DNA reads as TGTGCCAGCGCGGTTAGCACAGATACGCAGTATTTT. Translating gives CASAVSTDTQYF.

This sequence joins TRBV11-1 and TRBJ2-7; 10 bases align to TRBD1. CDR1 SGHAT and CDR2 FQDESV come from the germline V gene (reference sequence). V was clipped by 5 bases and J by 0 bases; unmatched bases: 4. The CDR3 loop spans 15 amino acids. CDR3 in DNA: TGTGCCAGCAGCCTCGACAGGGGGCTCTCCTACGAGCAGTACTTC. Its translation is CASSLDRGLSYEQYF.

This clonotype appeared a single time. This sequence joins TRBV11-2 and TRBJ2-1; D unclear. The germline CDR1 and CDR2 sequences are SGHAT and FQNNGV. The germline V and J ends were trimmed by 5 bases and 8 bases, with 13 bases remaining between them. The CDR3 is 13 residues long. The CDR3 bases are TGTGCCAGCAGCCCACTGCCACTGGATGAGCAGTTCTTC. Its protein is CASSPLPLDEQFF.

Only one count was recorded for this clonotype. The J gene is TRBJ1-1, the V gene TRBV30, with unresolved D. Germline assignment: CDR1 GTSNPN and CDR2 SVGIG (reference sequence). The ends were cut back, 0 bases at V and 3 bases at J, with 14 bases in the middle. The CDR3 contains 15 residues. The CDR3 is CAWSVIPGSYTEAFF. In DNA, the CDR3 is TGTGCCTGGAGTGTAATTCCCGGGTCATACACTGAAGCTTTCTTT.

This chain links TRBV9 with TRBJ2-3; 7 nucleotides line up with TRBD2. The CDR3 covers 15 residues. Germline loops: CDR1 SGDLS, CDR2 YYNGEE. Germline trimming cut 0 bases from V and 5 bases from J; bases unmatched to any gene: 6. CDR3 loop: CASSVATAGVDTQYF. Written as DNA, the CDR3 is TGTGCCAGCAGCGTAGCTACGGCGGGGGTAGATACGCAGTATTTT. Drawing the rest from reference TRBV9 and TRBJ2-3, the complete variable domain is DSGVTQTPKHLITATGQRVTLRCSPRSGDLSVYWYQQSLDQGLQFLIQYYNGEERAKGNILERFSAQQFPDLHSELNLSSLELGDSALYFCASSVATAGVDTQYFGPGTRLTVL.

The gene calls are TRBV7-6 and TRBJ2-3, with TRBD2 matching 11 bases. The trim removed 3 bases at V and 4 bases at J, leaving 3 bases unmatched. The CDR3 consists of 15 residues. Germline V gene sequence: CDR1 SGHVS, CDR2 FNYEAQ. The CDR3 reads CASSFVSGRADTQYF. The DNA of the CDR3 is TGTGCCAGCAGCTTCGTTAGCGGGAGGGCAGATACGCAGTATTTT.

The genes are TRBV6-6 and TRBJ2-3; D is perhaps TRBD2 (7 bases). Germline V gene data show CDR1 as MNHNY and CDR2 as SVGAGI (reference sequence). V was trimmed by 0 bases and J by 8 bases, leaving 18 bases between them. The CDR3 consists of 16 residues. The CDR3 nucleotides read TGTGCCAGCAGTTACTCGAGCGGAGGGGGGGGTGGTACGCAGTATTTT. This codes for CASSYSSGGGGGTQYF.

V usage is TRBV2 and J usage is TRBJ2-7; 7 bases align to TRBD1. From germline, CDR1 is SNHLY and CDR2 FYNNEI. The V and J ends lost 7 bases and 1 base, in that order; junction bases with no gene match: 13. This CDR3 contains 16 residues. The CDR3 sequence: CASTFGTADRSYEQYF. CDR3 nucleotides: TGTGCCAGCACCTTCGGGACAGCCGACAGATCCTACGAGCAGTACTTC.

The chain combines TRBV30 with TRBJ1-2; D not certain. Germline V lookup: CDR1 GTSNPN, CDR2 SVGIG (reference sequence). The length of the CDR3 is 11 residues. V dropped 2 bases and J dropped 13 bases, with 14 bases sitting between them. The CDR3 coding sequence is TGTGCCTGGAGTCCGGACCCCGCCCTCACCTTC. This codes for CAWSPDPALTF.

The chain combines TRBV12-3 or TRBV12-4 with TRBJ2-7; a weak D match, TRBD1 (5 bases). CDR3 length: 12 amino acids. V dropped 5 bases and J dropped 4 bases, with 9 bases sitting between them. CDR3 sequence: CASSLSGYEQYF. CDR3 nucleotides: TGTGCCAGCAGTCTATCAGGGTACGAGCAGTACTTC.